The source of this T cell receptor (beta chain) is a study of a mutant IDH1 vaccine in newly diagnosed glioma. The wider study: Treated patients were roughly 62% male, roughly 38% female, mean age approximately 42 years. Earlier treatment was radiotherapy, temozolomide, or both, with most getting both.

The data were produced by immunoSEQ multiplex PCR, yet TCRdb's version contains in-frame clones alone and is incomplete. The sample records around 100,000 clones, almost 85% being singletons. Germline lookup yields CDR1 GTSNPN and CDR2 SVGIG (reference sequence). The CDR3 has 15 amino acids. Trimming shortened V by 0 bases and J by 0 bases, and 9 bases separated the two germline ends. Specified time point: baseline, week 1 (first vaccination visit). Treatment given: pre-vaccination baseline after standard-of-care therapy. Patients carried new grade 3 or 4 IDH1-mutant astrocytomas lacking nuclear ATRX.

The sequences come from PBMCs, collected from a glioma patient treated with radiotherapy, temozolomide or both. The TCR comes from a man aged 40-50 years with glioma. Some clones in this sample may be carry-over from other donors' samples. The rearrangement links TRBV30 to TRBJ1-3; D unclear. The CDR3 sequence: CAWSVHPPSGNTIYF. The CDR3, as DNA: TGTGCCTGGAGTGTTCACCCCCCCTCTGGAAACACCATATATTTT.